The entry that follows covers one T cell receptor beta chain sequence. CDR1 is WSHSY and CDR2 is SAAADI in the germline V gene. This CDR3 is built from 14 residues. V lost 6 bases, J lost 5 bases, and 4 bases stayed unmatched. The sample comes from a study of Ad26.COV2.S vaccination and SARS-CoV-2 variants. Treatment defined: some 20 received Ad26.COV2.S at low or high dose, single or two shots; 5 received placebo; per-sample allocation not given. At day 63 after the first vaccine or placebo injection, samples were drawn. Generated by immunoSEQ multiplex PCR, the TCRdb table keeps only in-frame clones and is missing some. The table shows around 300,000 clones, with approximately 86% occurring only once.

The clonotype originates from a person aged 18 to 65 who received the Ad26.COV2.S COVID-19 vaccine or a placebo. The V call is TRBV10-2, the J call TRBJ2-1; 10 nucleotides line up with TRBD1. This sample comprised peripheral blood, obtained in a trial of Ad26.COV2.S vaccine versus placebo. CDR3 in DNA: TGCGCCAGCAGGGGACAGGGGTTGGACAATGAGCAGTTCTTC. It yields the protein CASRGQGLDNEQFF.